This entry concerns a single T cell receptor (beta chain). This CDR3 is 15 amino acids long. Looked up from germline, CDR1 is SGHDT and CDR2 is YYEEEE. V lost 4 bases to trimming and J lost 6 bases, with 17 bases between them. This entry is derived from a study of immune evolution from preneoplasia to lung adenocarcinoma. Clones were sequenced by immunoSEQ multiplex PCR, and TCRdb holds only the in-frame ones, with some missing. The sample gives 8,000 to 10,000 clones, 77% of which show up once; 6.6% is in the top ten. Material: FFPE lung adenocarcinoma in situ tissue. This chain connects TRBV5-6 to TRBJ2-1; D is perhaps TRBD1 or TRBD2 (5 bases each). The receptor's source is a person aged 55 to 79 with lung adenocarcinoma. This CDR3 reads CASSPRPPGPNEQFF. In nucleotides, the CDR3 is TGTGCCAGCAGCCCCCGTCCTCCGGGGCCCAATGAGCAGTTCTTC.